Listed below are T cell receptor beta chains from one sample, sequenced in a study of blood T cell repertoires in COVID-19. Method: immunoSEQ multiplex PCR; TCRdb's copy keeps in-frame clones and lacks some. This table has about 220,000 clones, more than 85% appearing once. Sequencing used peripheral blood. Receptors originate from a man in his forties with active or convalescent COVID-19. Both conserved end residues are part of each CDR3. A D gene is named only where the DNA matches it firmly. Clone size is stated in some rows and not others, as once, few, many or a class when expanded.

V,J,D,size,CDR3,DNA
TRBV28,TRBJ2-5,.,.,CASTTTDLPETQYF,TGTGCCAGCACCACTACCGACTTACCGGAGACCCAGTACTTC
TRBV16,TRBJ1-5,TRBD1,.,CASSQPDKQGRGNQPQHF,TGTGCCAGCAGCCAACCCGATAAACAGGGGCGAGGCAATCAGCCCCAGCATTTT
TRBV5-1,TRBJ2-6,.,.,CASSLDTSGANVLTF,TGCGCCAGCAGCCTCGACACGTCTGGGGCCAACGTCCTGACTTTC
TRBV28,TRBJ1-2,TRBD1,.,CASSPGTGINYGYTF,TGTGCCAGCAGTCCCGGGACAGGGATTAACTATGGCTACACCTTC
TRBV5-1,TRBJ1-6,TRBD1,many,CASSTIDRESSPRSPLHF,TGCGCCAGCAGCACAATAGACAGGGAATCCTCCCCCCGTTCACCCCTCCACTTT
TRBV27,TRBJ1-2,.,.,CASSLSPGVFYGYTF,TGTGCCAGCAGTTTATCCCCCGGGGTATTCTATGGCTACACCTTC
TRBV29-1,TRBJ1-2,TRBD1,.,CSVTPQGVGYTF,TGCAGCGTTACCCCTCAGGGGGTCGGCTACACCTTC
TRBV3-1/TRBV3-2,TRBJ2-1,TRBD2,.,CASSQHPGGPEQFF,TGTGCCAGCAGCCAACACCCGGGGGGACCCGAGCAGTTCTTC
TRBV1,TRBJ2-1,.,.,CTSSRGTSGRTKNEQFF,TGCACCAGCAGCCGTGGGACTAGCGGGAGAACTAAGAATGAGCAGTTCTTC
TRBV4-1,TRBJ2-5,TRBD2,.,CASSPGLGIETQYF,TGCGCCAGCAGTCCGGGACTAGGTATCGAGACCCAGTACTTC
TRBV9,TRBJ2-1,TRBD1,.,CASVGTGIDNEQFF,TGTGCCAGTGTAGGGACAGGGATTGACAATGAGCAGTTCTTC
TRBV2,TRBJ2-1,.,.,CASSERGSLSYNEQFF,TGTGCCAGCAGTGAGAGGGGGAGTCTCTCCTACAATGAGCAGTTCTTC
TRBV30,TRBJ1-5,TRBD1,.,CAWVGQGLNQPQHF,TGTGCCTGGGTCGGACAGGGGTTAAATCAGCCCCAGCATTTT
TRBV2,TRBJ1-1,.,.,CASQTGPNTEAFF,TGTGCCAGCCAAACAGGGCCGAACACTGAAGCTTTCTTT
TRBV12-3/TRBV12-4,TRBJ1-2,.,.,CASSLVWAGGYTF,TGTGCCAGCAGTTTAGTCTGGGCCGGCGGCTACACCTTC
TRBV29-1,TRBJ1-1,.,.,CSVEDGHTEAFF,TGCAGCGTTGAGGATGGGCACACTGAAGCTTTCTTT
TRBV19,TRBJ2-7,.,.,CASSSSSLRQTYEQYF,TGTGCCAGTAGTTCCTCTTCTCTTAGACAGACCTACGAGCAGTACTTC
TRBV5-4,TRBJ1-2,TRBD1,.,CASSTGTGYGYTF,TGTGCCAGCAGCACCGGGACAGGATATGGCTACACCTTC
TRBV24-1,TRBJ2-3,TRBD2,.,CATGWSGELTDTQYF,TGTGCCACCGGCTGGAGCGGGGAACTCACAGATACGCAGTATTTT
TRBV2,TRBJ1-4,TRBD1,.,CASTWTGSTNEKLFF,TGTGCCAGCACCTGGACAGGCTCGACTAATGAAAAACTGTTTTTT
TRBV19,TRBJ1-3,.,.,CASSMPPLGIYF,TGTGCCAGTAGTATGCCCCCTCTAGGCATATATTTT
TRBV6-5,TRBJ2-7,.,.,CASSYSYGRVDEQYF,TGTGCCAGCAGTTACTCTTACGGGAGAGTCGACGAGCAGTACTTC
TRBV6-6,TRBJ2-5,TRBD2,.,CASSYGNRLARETQYF,TGTGCCAGCAGTTACGGGAATCGACTAGCGAGGGAGACCCAGTACTTC
TRBV18,TRBJ2-2,TRBD1,.,CASSPRPGQGTTGELFF,TGTGCCAGCTCACCTAGACCGGGACAGGGAACCACCGGGGAGCTGTTTTTT
TRBV7-3,TRBJ1-5,TRBD1,.,CASSPGTGLNQPQHF,TGTGCCAGCAGCCCCGGGACAGGCCTCAATCAGCCCCAGCATTTT
TRBV4-1,TRBJ2-3,.,many,CASSQTAFSTDTQYF,TGCGCCAGCAGCCAAACCGCGTTTAGCACAGATACGCAGTATTTT
TRBV7-3,TRBJ1-1,.,.,CASSLGAVEAFF,TGTGCCAGCAGCCTAGGGGCAGTTGAAGCTTTCTTT
TRBV7-3,TRBJ2-2,TRBD1,.,CASSLRGQGVSGELFF,TGTGCCAGCAGCTTACGAGGACAGGGGGTGTCCGGGGAGCTGTTTTTT
TRBV11-2,TRBJ2-1,.,.,CASSSRIQGTVQFF,TGTGCCAGCAGCTCGAGGATACAGGGTACGGTGCAGTTCTTC
TRBV29-1,TRBJ2-7,TRBD1,.,CSVGHHGTGGYEQYF,TGCAGCGTTGGGCACCACGGGACAGGGGGCTACGAGCAGTACTTC
TRBV13,TRBJ2-3,TRBD2,.,CASTRLAGAADTQYF,TGTGCCAGCACCAGACTAGCGGGAGCGGCAGATACGCAGTATTTT
TRBV5-6,TRBJ1-2,.,.,CASSLNTEFPPYYGYTF,TGTGCCAGCAGCTTAAACACGGAGTTTCCCCCCTACTATGGCTACACCTTC